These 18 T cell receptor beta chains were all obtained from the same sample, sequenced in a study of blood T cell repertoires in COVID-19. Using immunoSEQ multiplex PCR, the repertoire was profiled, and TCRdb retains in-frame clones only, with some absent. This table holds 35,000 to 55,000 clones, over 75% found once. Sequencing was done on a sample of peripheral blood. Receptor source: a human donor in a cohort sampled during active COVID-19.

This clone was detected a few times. The CDR3 loop is CASSPRQGAGNEQFF. CDR3 DNA sequence: TGCGCCAGCAGCCCGAGACAGGGGGCGGGAAATGAGCAGTTCTTC. The rearrangement joins TRBV5-1 to TRBJ2-1, with TRBD1 matching over 10 bases. V was pared by 4 bases and J by 7 bases, with 8 bases of the junction left unmatched. The CDR3 extends over 15 amino acids. In germline, CDR1 is SGHRS, CDR2 YFSETQ.

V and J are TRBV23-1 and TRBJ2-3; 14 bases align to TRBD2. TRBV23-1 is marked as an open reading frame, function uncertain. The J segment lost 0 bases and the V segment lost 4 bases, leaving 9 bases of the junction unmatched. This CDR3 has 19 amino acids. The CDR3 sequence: CASSRRGLAGAPSTDTQYF. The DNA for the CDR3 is TGCGCCAGCAGTCGAAGGGGACTAGCGGGGGCCCCTAGCACAGATACGCAGTATTTT.

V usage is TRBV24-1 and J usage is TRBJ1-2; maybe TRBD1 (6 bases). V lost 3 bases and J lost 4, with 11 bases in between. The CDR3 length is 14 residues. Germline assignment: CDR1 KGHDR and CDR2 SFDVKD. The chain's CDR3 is CATSDPGQPYGYTF. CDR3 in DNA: TGTGCCACCAGTGATCCGGGACAACCCTATGGCTACACCTTC.

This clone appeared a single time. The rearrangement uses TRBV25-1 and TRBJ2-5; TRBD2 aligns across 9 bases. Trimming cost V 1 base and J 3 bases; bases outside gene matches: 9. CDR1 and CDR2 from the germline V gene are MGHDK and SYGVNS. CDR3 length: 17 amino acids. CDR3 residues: CASSEWEGSSGEETQYF. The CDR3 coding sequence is TGTGCCAGCAGTGAATGGGAGGGTTCTAGCGGGGAAGAGACCCAGTACTTC.

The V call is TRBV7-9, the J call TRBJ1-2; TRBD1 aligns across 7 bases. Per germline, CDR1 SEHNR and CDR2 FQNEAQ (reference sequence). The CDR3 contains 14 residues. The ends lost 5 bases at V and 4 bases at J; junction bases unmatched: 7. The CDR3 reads CASSGYRGGYGYTF. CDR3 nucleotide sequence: TGTGCCAGCAGCGGTTACAGGGGTGGCTATGGCTACACCTTC.

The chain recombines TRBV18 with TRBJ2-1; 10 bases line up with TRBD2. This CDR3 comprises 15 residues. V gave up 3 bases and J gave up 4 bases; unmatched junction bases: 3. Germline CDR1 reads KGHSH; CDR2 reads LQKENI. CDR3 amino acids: CASSPTSGEYNEQFF. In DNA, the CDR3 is TGTGCCAGCTCACCCACTAGCGGGGAGTACAATGAGCAGTTCTTC.

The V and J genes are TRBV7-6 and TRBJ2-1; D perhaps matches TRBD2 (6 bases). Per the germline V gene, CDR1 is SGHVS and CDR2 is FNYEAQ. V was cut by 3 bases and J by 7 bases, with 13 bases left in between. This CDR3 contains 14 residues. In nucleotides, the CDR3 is TGTGCCAGCAGCTTGAGTGGGGGGTTGAATGAGCAGTTCTTC. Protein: CASSLSGGLNEQFF.

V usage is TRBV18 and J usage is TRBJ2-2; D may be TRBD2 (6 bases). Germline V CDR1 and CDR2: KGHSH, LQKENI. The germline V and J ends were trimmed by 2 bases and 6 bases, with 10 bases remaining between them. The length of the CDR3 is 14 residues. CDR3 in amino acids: CASSPSWGAGELFF. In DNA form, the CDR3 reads TGTGCCAGCTCACCATCATGGGGGGCCGGGGAGCTGTTTTTT.

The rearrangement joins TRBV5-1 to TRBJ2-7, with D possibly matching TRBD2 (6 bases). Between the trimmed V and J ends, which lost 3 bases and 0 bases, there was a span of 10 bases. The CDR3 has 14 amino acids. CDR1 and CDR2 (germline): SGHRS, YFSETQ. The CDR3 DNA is TGCGCCAGCAGCTCTACAGCGGGCTCCTACGAGCAGTACTTC. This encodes CASSSTAGSYEQYF.

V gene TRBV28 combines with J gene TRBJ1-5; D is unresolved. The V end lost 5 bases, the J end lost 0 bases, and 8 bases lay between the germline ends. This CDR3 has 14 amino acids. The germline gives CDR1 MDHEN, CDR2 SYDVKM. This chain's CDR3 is CASSGSYSNQPQHF. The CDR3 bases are TGTGCCAGCAGTGGCTCGTATAGCAATCAGCCCCAGCATTTT.

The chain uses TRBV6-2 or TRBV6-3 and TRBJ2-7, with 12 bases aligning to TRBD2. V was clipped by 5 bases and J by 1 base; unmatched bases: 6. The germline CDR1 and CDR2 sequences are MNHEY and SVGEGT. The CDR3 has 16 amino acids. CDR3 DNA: TGTGCCAGCAGTGTCTGGACTAGCGGGGCTTCCTACGAGCAGTACTTC. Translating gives CASSVWTSGASYEQYF.

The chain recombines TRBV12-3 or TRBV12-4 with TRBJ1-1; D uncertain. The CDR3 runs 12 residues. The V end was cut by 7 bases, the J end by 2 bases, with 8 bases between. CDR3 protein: CASMWANTEAFF. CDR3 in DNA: TGTGCCAGCATGTGGGCTAACACTGAAGCTTTCTTT.

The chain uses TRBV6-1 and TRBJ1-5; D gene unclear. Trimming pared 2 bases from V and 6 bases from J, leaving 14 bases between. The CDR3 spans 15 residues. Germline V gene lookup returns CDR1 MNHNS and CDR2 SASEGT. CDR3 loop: CASSEQKSPSQPQHF. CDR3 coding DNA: TGTGCCAGCAGTGAACAAAAAAGTCCTAGTCAGCCCCAGCATTTT.

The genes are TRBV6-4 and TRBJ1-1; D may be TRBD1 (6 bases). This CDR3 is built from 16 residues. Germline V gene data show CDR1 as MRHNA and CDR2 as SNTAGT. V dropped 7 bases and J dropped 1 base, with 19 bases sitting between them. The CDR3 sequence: CASILGGVLGNTEAFF. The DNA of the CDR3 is TGTGCCAGCATCCTAGGGGGGGTTTTAGGGAACACTGAAGCTTTCTTT.

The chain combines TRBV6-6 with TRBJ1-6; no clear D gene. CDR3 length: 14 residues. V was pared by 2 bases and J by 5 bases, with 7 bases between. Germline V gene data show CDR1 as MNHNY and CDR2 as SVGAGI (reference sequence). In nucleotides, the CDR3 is TGTGCCAGCAGTTACGGCCGGGATAATTCACCCCTCCACTTT. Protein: CASSYGRDNSPLHF.

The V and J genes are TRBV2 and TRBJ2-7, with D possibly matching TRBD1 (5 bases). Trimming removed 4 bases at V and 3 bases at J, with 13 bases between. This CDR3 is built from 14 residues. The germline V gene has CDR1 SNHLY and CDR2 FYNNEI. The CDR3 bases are TGTGCCAGCAGTGGGGCGCAGGGCAGCTACGAGCAGTACTTC. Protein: CASSGAQGSYEQYF.

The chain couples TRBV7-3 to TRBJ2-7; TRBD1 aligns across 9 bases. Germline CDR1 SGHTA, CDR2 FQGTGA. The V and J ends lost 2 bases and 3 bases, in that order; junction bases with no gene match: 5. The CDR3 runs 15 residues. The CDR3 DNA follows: TGTGCCAGCAGCTTATCGGGACAGGGCATCTACGAGCAGTACTTC. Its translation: CASSLSGQGIYEQYF. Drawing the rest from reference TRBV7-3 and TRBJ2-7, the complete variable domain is GAGVSQTPSNKVTEKGKYVELRCDPISGHTALYWYRQSLGQGPEFLIYFQGTGAADDSGLPNDRFFAVRPEGSVSTLKIQRTERGDSAVYLCASSLSGQGIYEQYFGPGTRLTVT.

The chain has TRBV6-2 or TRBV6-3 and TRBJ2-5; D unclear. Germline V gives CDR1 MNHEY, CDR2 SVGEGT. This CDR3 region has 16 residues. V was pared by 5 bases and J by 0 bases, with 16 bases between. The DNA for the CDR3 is TGTGCCAGCAGTCTTACACCCCTTCTTAACCAAGAGACCCAGTACTTC. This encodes CASSLTPLLNQETQYF.